These 5 T cell receptor beta chains were sequenced from one sample in a study of control samples from healthy donors and cancer patients. The protocol was immunoSEQ multiplex PCR, while the TCRdb copy is restricted to in-frame clones and leaves out a portion. The sample lists 200,000 or so clones; around 94% were seen once. Material: blood. The origin of the receptors is a man aged 50-60 years in good health.

This sequence joins TRBV7-2 and TRBJ1-2; 8 bases fit TRBD1. Germline values: CDR1 SGHTA, CDR2 FQGNSA. This CDR3 spans 15 amino acids. Losses at the gene ends were 3 bases for V and 5 bases for J; bases not matched to a gene: 8. CDR3 nucleotides: TGTGCCAGCAGCTTCGACAGGGGAATAGGGTATGGCTACACCTTC. Translating it yields CASSFDRGIGYGYTF.

The CDR3 sequence: CASSRGLKNYGYTF. The CDR3 bases are TGTGCCAGCAGTCGGGGGCTAAAAAACTATGGCTACACCTTC. This chain links TRBV28 with TRBJ1-2, with a tentative D call TRBD1 (6 bases). CDR1 MDHEN and CDR2 SYDVKM come from the germline V gene. V lost 5 bases and J lost 2, with 12 bases in between. This CDR3 has 14 residues.

This clone occurred a few times. J is TRBJ1-5 and V is TRBV19, with D unclear. Per the germline V gene, CDR1 is LNHDA and CDR2 is SQIVND (reference sequence). The CDR3 runs 12 residues. Trimming removed 6 bases from V and 7 bases from J, with 10 bases in between. The CDR3 coding sequence is TGTGCCAGTAGGTTTGGGATACAGCCCCAGCATTTT. This gives the protein CASRFGIQPQHF.

This sequence joins TRBV19 and TRBJ1-4; 8 bases line up with TRBD1. V lost 7 bases and J lost 7; bases outside the gene matches: 11. The germline V gene encodes CDR1 LNHDA and CDR2 SQIVND (reference sequence). The CDR3 runs to 15 residues. The CDR3 here is CASTPAGTGPEKLFF. CDR3 in DNA: TGTGCCAGTACCCCCGCCGGGACAGGCCCTGAAAAACTGTTTTTT.

The V gene is TRBV11-2, the J gene TRBJ2-5, with D perhaps TRBD1 (6 bases). The CDR3 is 13 amino acids. V dropped 5 bases and J dropped 5 bases, with 12 bases sitting between them. CDR1 and CDR2 from the germline V gene are SGHAT and FQNNGV. The chain's CDR3 is CASSNRVGETQYF. The CDR3 DNA sequence: TGTGCCAGCAGCAACAGGGTGGGGGAGACCCAGTACTTC. Together with reference TRBV11-2 and TRBJ2-5, the CDR3 gives the full variable domain: EAGVAQSPRYKIIEKRQSVAFWCNPISGHATLYWYQQILGQGPKLLIQFQNNGVVDDSQLPKDRFSAERLKGVDSTLKIQPAKLEDSAVYLCASSNRVGETQYFGPGTRLLVL.